The subject of this entry is one T cell receptor (beta chain). Its antigen remains unidentified. Base qualities are not provided; no much larger clone lies one nucleotide away. The CDR3 regions of human TCRbeta chains were analyzed by immunosequencing. From the authors' description of their analysis: Repertoire TCRs were matched against a reference library of SARS-CoV-2-specific TCRs generated with the MIRA antigen-specificity platform. Breadth was defined as the fraction of unique TCRs that were SARS-CoV-2-associated, and depth was defined as the fraction of total T cells that were SARS-CoV-2-associated. Each spike-specific TCR was assigned to its reactive spike region and to a CD4 or CD8 class using the MIRA data. Log10-transformed breadth and depth values were compared by one-way ANOVA with Sidak's multiple comparisons tests. Imported from immuneACCESS, the table was reduced by TCRdb to in-frame sequences with V and J called. These copies leave out some clones; in studies compared against another copy, an unresolved V gene accounts for under half, and the cause of the remainder is not known. V and J calls and clone size follow that table, whereas D and trimming were derived from the DNA. For this sample the table gives some 150,000 clones, of which about nine tenths were detected only once. In total, the top ten clones hold around 3.6% of the sample.

The time point tag for this specimen amounts to: baseline before first vaccination. The vaccinee samples were drawn from two UK trials, COV001 and COV002, one of which was a single-blind randomized controlled phase 2/3 trial testing AZD1222 (ChAdOx1 nCoV-19) in healthy adults. For TCRbeta chain sequencing, PBMC samples from trial participants were taken at day 0 and at day 28 after the second dose. As encoded in the germline V gene (reference sequence), CDR1 is LNHDA while CDR2 is SQIVND. Including cysteine and phenylalanine, the CDR3 has 16 amino acids. The CDR3 DNA has 48 bases and is translated from base 1. Deletion took 1 base off V and 0 bases off J, with a span of 10 bases between the germline ends. This specimen comes from a study of T cell responses to AZD1222 COVID-19 vaccine (dated by TCRdb to about 2021). For context, the study as a whole: AZD1222 recipients whose second dose came at about 4 weeks and those whose second dose came at about 12 weeks were combined into one group, since spike-specific TCR depth and breadth did not differ between the two schedules. Trial participants were enrolled into age subgroups of 18-55, 56-69 and 70-plus years, which contained around 140, 26 and 57 TCR-sequenced participants, respectively. A total of approximately 230 trial participants underwent TCR sequencing, of whom 207 received two doses of AZD1222 and around 26 received two doses of the MenACWY control vaccine. General study outcomes and caveats: Participants were mostly white British and included more females than males, and it was suggested by the authors that clonal diversity may have been underestimated. In the small 56-69-year group, the increase in depth fell short of significance, most likely because of low power. After two AZD1222 doses, spike-specific TCR breadth and depth were significantly higher than at day 0 and than in MenACWY recipients. Because no day 14 peak-response samples were available, the repertoires could be characterized only after the peak T cell response. CD4 TCRs associated with the vaccine covered the entire spike protein, and the dominant responses were in regions 160-218 and 743-854. Conclusions about previously exposed vaccinees are limited because only six or seven AZD1222 recipients were SARS-CoV-2 seropositive at baseline. Reportedly, close to half of the unique spike-specific TCRs recognized epitopes lying outside the regions that are mutated in the B.1.351 and B.1.1.7 variants.

The TCR sequence derives from an adult in good health. Recombination joined TRBV19 with TRBJ1-5; matching of 5 bases hints at TRBD1 as the D gene. Sequenced material: peripheral blood, taken on day 0 of AZD1222 vaccination. The CDR3 corresponds to CASSIGGTVSNQPQHF. In nucleotides, the sequence is TGTGCCAGTAGTATAGGTGGGACTGTTAGCAATCAGCCCCAGCATTTT.